This T cell receptor beta chain was sequenced during a study of early T cells in non-severe SARS-CoV-2 infection. Study-wide context: Unsorted whole-blood RNA was sequenced in bulk, leaving chains unpaired. Overall study findings and caveats: The matching step, a VDJdb search, favored anti-spike CD8 responses and missed private and CD4 specificities.

The TCR library protocol attached unique molecular identifiers to the individual cDNA molecules. Each CDR3 protein is one row after TCRdb ran MiXCR on the 5' RACE reads. The sample yields some 34,000 distinct CDR3 sequences, 8.5% to 10% seen once. This clonotype appeared many times. Its matching antigen is unknown. The sequence was collected from an adult who was a healthcare worker with PCR-confirmed SARS-CoV-2 infection or an uninfected control (not recorded which). Sequencing used whole blood.

CDR3 coding DNA: TGTGCCAGCAGCTTAGGTGCAGGGGCACACTACGAGCAGTACTTC. Translated, it gives CASSLGAGAHYEQYF. The V gene is TRBV7-6, the J gene TRBJ2-7; tentative D call: TRBD1 (6 bases). Deletions cut 1 base from V and 3 bases from J, with 13 bases between. Germline V lookup: CDR1 SGHVS, CDR2 FNYEAQ. The CDR3 is 15 residues long.